Listed below are T cell receptor beta chains from one sample, sequenced in a study of blood T cell repertoires in COVID-19. TCRdb's copy holds only in-frame clones and misses some; the assay was immunoSEQ multiplex PCR. Of over 200,000 clones listed, roughly four fifths are singletons. Sequenced: peripheral blood. These receptors originate from a woman in her 40s with active or convalescent COVID-19. CDR3s include the opening cysteine and the closing phenylalanine or tryptophan. The D gene is left open where the match is weak. Clone size, where shown, is once, few, many, or a class for clones that have expanded.

v_gene	d_gene	abundance	j_gene	CDR3aa	CDR3nt
TRBV19	-	-	TRBJ1-2	CASSIHPGQGSYGYTF	TGTGCCAGTAGTATTCACCCAGGGCAGGGAAGCTATGGCTACACCTTC
TRBV13	TRBD1	-	TRBJ2-2	CASRYRDRGTGELFF	TGTGCCAGCAGATACCGGGACAGGGGTACCGGGGAGCTGTTTTTT
TRBV5-1	-	once	TRBJ1-4	CASSPQGETNEKLFF	TGCGCCAGCAGCCCTCAGGGTGAGACGAATGAAAAACTGTTTTTT
TRBV5-1	TRBD1	-	TRBJ2-5	CASSLDGQGGETQYF	TGCGCCAGCAGCTTGGACGGACAGGGCGGGGAGACCCAGTACTTC
TRBV19	-	-	TRBJ1-2	CASSVLDSRAYGYTF	TGTGCCAGTAGTGTACTGGACAGCCGGGCCTATGGCTACACCTTC
TRBV5-6	-	-	TRBJ1-5	CASSLAAGASNQPQHF	TGTGCCAGCAGCTTGGCCGCAGGGGCCTCTAATCAGCCCCAGCATTTT
TRBV11-3	TRBD2	-	TRBJ2-1	CASTIGGGGRLNEQFF	TGTGCCAGCACCATCGGGGGCGGGGGGCGCTTAAATGAGCAGTTCTTC
TRBV27	-	many	TRBJ1-6	CASGLNYNSPLHF	TGTGCCAGCGGACTGAACTATAATTCACCCCTCCACTTT
TRBV7-9	TRBD1	-	TRBJ2-2	CASSAGTDANTGELFF	TGTGCCAGCAGCGCCGGGACAGACGCGAACACCGGGGAGCTGTTTTTT
TRBV7-7	-	-	TRBJ2-3	CASSLGDNPTDTQYF	TGTGCTAGCAGCTTAGGGGACAACCCCACAGATACGCAGTATTTT
TRBV24-1	TRBD2	once	TRBJ2-7	CATSDSGPLAGAYEQYF	TGTGCCACCAGTGATTCGGGGCCTCTAGCGGGGGCCTACGAGCAGTACTTC
TRBV15	TRBD1	-	TRBJ1-1	CATSETGANTEAFF	TGTGCCACCAGTGAGACAGGGGCGAACACTGAAGCTTTCTTT
TRBV7-6	-	-	TRBJ1-4	CASSLEPQSTNEKLFF	TGTGCCAGCAGCTTAGAACCGCAGTCAACTAATGAAAAACTGTTTTTT
TRBV9	TRBD2	-	TRBJ2-3	CASSASSGRAPDTQYF	TGTGCCAGCAGCGCATCTAGCGGGAGGGCCCCAGATACGCAGTATTTT
TRBV10-1	-	-	TRBJ2-4	CASSDGGLAKNIQYF	TGCGCCAGCAGTGACGGCGGACTAGCCAAAAACATTCAGTACTTC
TRBV5-5	TRBD2	-	TRBJ2-7	CASSLGTSGYEQYF	TGTGCCAGCAGCTTGGGGACTAGCGGCTACGAGCAGTACTTC
TRBV29-1	TRBD1	-	TRBJ1-1	CSVATGKTEAFF	TGCAGCGTCGCGACAGGGAAAACTGAAGCTTTCTTT
TRBV11-2	TRBD1	few	TRBJ2-7	CASSLGQGAIEQYF	TGTGCCAGCAGCTTAGGGCAGGGGGCGATCGAGCAGTACTTC
TRBV2	-	-	TRBJ2-7	CASSLDSASYEQYF	TGTGCCAGCAGCCTTGACTCGGCCTCCTACGAGCAGTACTTC
TRBV5-1	TRBD2	once	TRBJ2-3	CASSPLGLAENTQYF	TGCGCCAGCAGCCCCTTAGGGCTAGCGGAGAATACGCAGTATTTT
TRBV27	TRBD1	-	TRBJ1-6	CASSLNWRQGAGSPLHF	TGTGCCAGCAGTTTAAACTGGAGACAGGGGGCGGGTTCACCCCTCCACTTT
TRBV5-1	TRBD1	-	TRBJ1-1	CASSLEGQYSPVAFF	TGCGCCAGCAGCTTGGAGGGACAGTATAGCCCGGTGGCTTTCTTT
TRBV18	-	-	TRBJ2-7	CASSPPAPTGYEQYF	TGTGCCAGCTCACCACCGGCCCCAACGGGTTACGAGCAGTACTTC
TRBV14	-	-	TRBJ1-2	CASSDRRLQGYTF	TGTGCCAGCAGCGACAGAAGACTCCAAGGCTACACCTTC
TRBV6-1	TRBD2	-	TRBJ2-7	CASSDKGLAEIPYEQYF	TGTGCCAGCAGTGACAAGGGACTAGCGGAGATCCCCTACGAGCAGTACTTC
TRBV7-2	-	-	TRBJ1-2	CASSKASTVANYGYTF	TGTGCCAGCAGCAAAGCCTCGACAGTCGCTAACTATGGCTACACCTTC
TRBV30	TRBD1	-	TRBJ1-4	CAWTNRGTNEKLFF	TGTGCCTGGACCAACAGGGGCACTAATGAAAAACTGTTTTTT